In this sample, the clone carrying this T cell receptor (beta chain) turned up many times. The antigen is not known. This sample stems from a study of neurological immune-mediated disorders. Per the germline V gene, CDR1 is SGHNT and CDR2 is YENEEA. This CDR3 spans 13 amino acids. Trimming pared 5 bases from V and 2 bases from J, leaving 9 bases between. The cDNA was produced through 5'RACE with 10-nucleotide random UMIs. Over 190 million TCR-beta sequences from 15-18 subjects came out of each sequencing run. Each CDR3 protein is one row after TCRdb ran MiXCR on the 5' RACE reads. The table lists some 53,000 distinct CDR3 sequences, around 17% of them singletons. General study points: Expansion of TCR clones was greatest in HTLV-1-associated myelopathy and smallest in multiple sclerosis, where it fell below that of healthy controls.

The V gene is TRBV11-3, the J gene TRBJ1-1; no reliable D call. Sequences were obtained from PBMCs. The sequence was collected from a man aged 55 to 69 in good health. CDR3: CASSRGANTEAFF. The CDR3, as DNA: TGTGCCAGCAGCCGGGGTGCAAACACTGAAGCTTTCTTT.